This T cell receptor beta chain was sequenced during a study of blood T cell repertoires in COVID-19 (dated by TCRdb to 2019 to 2021). Background on the whole study: Samples from collaborators originated in the United States, Italy and Spain and spanned both the acute and convalescent phases of COVID-19. Where available, HLA class I and class II types were taken from metadata supplied by the sample provider and were not determined by assay-based typing. The samples were drawn from two sources: the first 160 participants of the ongoing ImmuneRACE study, and fewer than 1,500 subjects contributed by 6 global collaborators. The sample metadata nearly always contained a de-identified subject ID, COVID-19 status, age in years and sex. The prospective study material was composed of cDNA or gDNA derived from T cells, B-cell-depleted T cells, or PBMCs. The repertoires were released in a freely available public database intended as a resource for research on the immune response to SARS-CoV-2. The dataset comprised deeply sampled blood TCRbeta repertoires from subjects exposed to, actively infected with, or recovered from COVID-19.

Results the study describes overall, beyond this receptor: The amount of clinical and demographic metadata varied by source and participant and was provided uncurated.

With regard to this clone: No cognate antigen has been identified for it. No base quality values were provided; no much bigger clone lies one nucleotide off. The same CDR3 can be traced to other DNA sequences in this sample.

CDR1 and CDR2 (SGHTA, FQGNSA) derive from the germline V gene. V loses 3 bases at its end and J loses 7 bases; junction bases beyond the gene matches: 3. Measured from the cysteine to the phenylalanine, the CDR3 is 14 residues long. Solely the CDR3 DNA is kept, with 42 bases framed from the first base. TCRbeta CDR3 regions were amplified from genomic DNA by means of the immunoSEQ Assay, a bias-controlled multiplex PCR. From the authors' description of their analysis: Nucleated cell counts per sample were estimated from amplification of reference gene primers within the assay. Sequence reads were collapsed and filtered to measure the absolute abundance of every unique TCRbeta CDR3 rearrangement. For each sample, productive Simpson clonality was calculated as the square root of Simpson's diversity index across productive rearrangements. TCRdb provides this immuneACCESS table in a form limited to in-frame rearrangements. Some clones are lacking; in checked studies, under half of them reflect an unresolved V gene, and why the rest are absent is not known. That table supplies the V and J calls and clone size; D and trimming were determined from the DNA. For this sample the table gives 95,000 to 150,000 clones, of which around 87% were detected only once. Around 4% of the sample is taken by the ten largest.

At one collaborating source in Seattle, patients were enrolled during active infection and were followed longitudinally through the course of disease. Whole blood was collected in K2EDTA tubes by collaborating institutions according to the institutions' own protocols. For TCRbeta analysis, collaborators shipped samples in one of three forms: frozen whole blood, isolated PBMCs, or DNA extracted from either of those sample types. Sequencing was done on a sample of peripheral blood. The sequence derives from a woman aged 60-70 years with COVID-19, enrolled during active disease. This chain joins TRBV7-2 to TRBJ1-6, with TRBD1 matching 7 junction bases. The DNA sequence reads TGTGCCAGCAGCTTGGGACAGTTGAATTCACCCCTCCACTTT. It is translated as CASSLGQLNSPLHF.